One and the same sample provided the 11 T cell receptor beta chains below, sequenced in a study of T cells in Graves' hyperthyroidism and ophthalmopathy. It was RNA transcripts that yielded the amplified TCR beta CDR3 regions. First-round RT-PCR of the TCR CDR3 relied on the HTBI primer set. Via MiXCR, TCRdb re-called the multiplex PCR reads, giving one row per CDR3 protein. Here the sample spans 600,000 or so distinct CDR3 sequences, 35% to 55% being singletons. Sequencing was performed on peripheral blood or thyroid tissue (not recorded which). These receptors were collected from a woman aged 18-29 years with Graves' hyperthyroidism.

V usage is TRBV27 and J usage is TRBJ2-7; D is ambiguous. The CDR3 extends over 13 amino acids. Trimming stripped 4 bases from V and 4 bases from J, with 11 bases between. Germline V lookup: CDR1 MNHEY, CDR2 SMNVEV (reference sequence). The CDR3 loop is CASSSAGRYEQYF. In DNA, the CDR3 is TGTGCCAGCAGTTCCGCTGGCCGGTACGAGCAGTACTTC.

V gene TRBV12-3 or TRBV12-4 combines with J gene TRBJ2-5; TRBD1 matches 7 bases. The CDR3 has 14 residues. V lost 4 bases, J lost 5 bases, and 7 bases stayed unmatched. CDR3 loop: CASSSLQGKETQYF. CDR3 sequence (DNA): TGTGCCAGCAGTTCCTTACAGGGGAAGGAGACCCAGTACTTC.

The chain has TRBV25-1 and TRBJ1-1; tentative D call: TRBD1 (5 bases). CDR3 length equals 13 residues. Trimming pared 7 bases from V and 4 bases from J, leaving 13 bases between. Germline CDR1 and CDR2: MGHDK and SYGVNS. The CDR3 DNA follows: TGTGCCAGCACGACAGCTTTGGGCACTGAAGCTTTCTTT. It translates to CASTTALGTEAFF.

J is TRBJ2-3 and V is TRBV10-3, with 7 bases identical to TRBD1. CDR1 ENHRY and CDR2 SYGVKD come from the germline V gene. This CDR3 has 13 amino acids. V lost 6 bases and J lost 4; bases outside the gene matches: 4. CDR3 residues: CAIRPGQADTQYF. For the CDR3, the DNA is TGTGCCATCAGACCAGGACAGGCAGATACGCAGTATTTT.

This sequence joins TRBV19 and TRBJ1-5; D possibly corresponds to TRBD1 (5 bases). The length of the CDR3 is 16 residues. Looked up from germline, CDR1 is LNHDA and CDR2 is SQIVND (reference sequence). V lost 4 bases and J lost 6, with 19 bases in between. In DNA, the CDR3 is TGTGCCAGTAGTACCCTGGCAGGGTGGTTGGCTCAGCCCCAGCATTTT. It is translated as CASSTLAGWLAQPQHF.

The sample holds a few counts of this clonotype. This rearrangement joins TRBV2 to TRBJ1-5; D remains unclear. This CDR3 contains 9 residues. Per the germline V gene, CDR1 is SNHLY and CDR2 is FYNNEI. Deletions cut 10 bases from V and 13 bases from J, with 11 bases between. For the CDR3, the DNA is TGTGCCACCCAACCGGCGCAGCATTTT. Encoded protein: CATQPAQHF.

This rearrangement joins TRBV24-1 to TRBJ1-2; 10 bases map to TRBD1. J gave up 13 bases and V 3 bases, and 16 bases lay outside the gene matches. This CDR3 spans 16 amino acids. Germline lookup yields CDR1 KGHDR and CDR2 SFDVKD. Here the CDR3 DNA reads TGTGCCACCAGTGATAACCGGGACAGGGGCGGCTTGCGCGGCACCTTC. Translated, it gives CATSDNRDRGGLRGTF.

V gene TRBV7-2 combines with J gene TRBJ2-7; TRBD1 matches at 11 bases. The CDR3 is 16 residues long. Germline CDR1 is SGHTA and CDR2 is FQGNSA. The J segment lost 4 bases and the V segment lost 0 bases, leaving 5 bases of the junction unmatched. The CDR3 coding sequence is TGTGCCAGCAGCTTAGCGAGGACAGGGGGCGGTTACGAGCAGTACTTC. The encoded protein is CASSLARTGGGYEQYF.

This clonotype has only a few counts. The CDR3 DNA reads as TGTGCCAGCAGCCAAGGACACCCATATAATTCACCCCTCCACTTT. It yields the protein CASSQGHPYNSPLHF. This sequence joins TRBV9 and TRBJ1-6; a weak D match, TRBD1 (5 bases). CDR3 size: 15 residues. The V gene's germline CDR1 is SGDLS and CDR2 YYNGEE. The V gene lost 4 bases and the J gene lost 4 bases, with 12 bases spanning the gap. The whole variable domain, filled in from reference TRBV9 and TRBJ1-6, reads DSGVTQTPKHLITATGQRVTLRCSPRSGDLSVYWYQQSLDQGLQFLIQYYNGEERAKGNILERFSAQQFPDLHSELNLSSLELGDSALYFCASSQGHPYNSPLHFGNGTRLTVT.

The chain is built from TRBV29-1 and TRBJ1-1; D is unclear. From germline, CDR1 is SQVTM and CDR2 ANQGSEA. The CDR3 covers 13 residues. Trimming cost V 5 bases and J 5 bases, with 15 bases left between them. CDR3 loop: CSVRTDGSTEAFF. DNA for the CDR3: TGCAGCGTTAGAACGGACGGTTCGACTGAAGCTTTCTTT.

CDR3 amino acids: CASGGGRSETQYF. The CDR3 nucleotides are TGTGCCAGCGGTGGGGGCAGATCAGAGACCCAGTACTTC. The rearrangement uses TRBV6-1 and TRBJ2-5; a weak D match, TRBD1 (6 bases). V lost 8 bases and J 4 bases, leaving 14 bases between the germline ends. The CDR3 runs to 13 residues. Germline V gene lookup returns CDR1 MNHNS and CDR2 SASEGT.